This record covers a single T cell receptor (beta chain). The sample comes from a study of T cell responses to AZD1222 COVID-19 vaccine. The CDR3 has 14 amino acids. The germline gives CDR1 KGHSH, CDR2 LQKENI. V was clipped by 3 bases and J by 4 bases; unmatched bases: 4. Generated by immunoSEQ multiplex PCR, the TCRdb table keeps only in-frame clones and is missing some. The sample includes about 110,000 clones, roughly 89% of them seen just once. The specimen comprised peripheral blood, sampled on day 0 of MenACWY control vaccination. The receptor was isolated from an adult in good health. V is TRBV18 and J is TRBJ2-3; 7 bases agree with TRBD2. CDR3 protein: CASSPRLASDTQYF. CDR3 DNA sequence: TGTGCCAGCTCACCGAGACTAGCCTCAGATACGCAGTATTTT.